The 27 T cell receptor beta chains given below trace back to one sample, sequenced in a study of blood T cell repertoires in COVID-19. TCRdb keeps only in-frame clones here, not all; method: immunoSEQ multiplex PCR. The sample contains approximately 300,000 clones, 85% of which appear only once. Material for sequencing was PBMCs or T cells enriched from blood (not recorded which). The source is a woman in her twenties or thirties who had been exposed to COVID-19.

The rearrangement joins TRBV19 to TRBJ1-1, with D hard to call. The germline gives CDR1 LNHDA, CDR2 SQIVND (reference sequence). V dropped 7 bases and J dropped 10 bases, with 13 bases sitting between them. The length of the CDR3 is 11 residues. As DNA, the CDR3 is TGTGCCAGTAATGATAAGAGGGTAGCTTTCTTT. Its translation: CASNDKRVAFF. The full variable domain, completed using reference TRBV19 and TRBJ1-1, is DGGITQSPKYLFRKEGQNVTLSCEQNLNHDAMYWYRQDPGQGLRLIYYSQIVNDFQKGDIAEGYSVSREKKESFPLTVTSAQKNPTAFYLCASNDKRVAFFGQGTRLTVV.

V is TRBV19 and J is TRBJ1-4; D call uncertain. This CDR3 is 15 amino acids long. Looked up from germline, CDR1 is LNHDA and CDR2 is SQIVND (reference sequence). Trimming pared 3 bases from V and 3 bases from J, leaving 11 bases between. The CDR3 DNA reads as TGTGCCAGTAGTATTTTGGCAGACTCTAATGAAAAACTGTTTTTT. This encodes CASSILADSNEKLFF.

V is TRBV7-9 and J is TRBJ2-1; TRBD2 matches at 13 bases. Germline-derived CDR1 and CDR2 are SEHNR and FQNEAQ (reference sequence). This CDR3 is built from 19 residues. V shed 1 base and J 3 bases; nucleotides not matched to a gene: 9. CDR3 nucleotide sequence: TGTGCCAGCAGCTTAGTGGTCGGGACTAGCGGGGCTCTCTACAATGAGCAGTTCTTC. As protein: CASSLVVGTSGALYNEQFF.

The rearrangement uses TRBV29-1 and TRBJ1-1; a possible D gene is TRBD1 (5 bases). Trimming shortened V by 7 bases and J by 10 bases, and 19 bases separated the two germline ends. The CDR3 covers 12 residues. The germline CDR1 and CDR2 sequences are SQVTM and ANQGSEA. CDR3 loop: CSAETSLTGAFF. CDR3 DNA sequence: TGCAGCGCAGAGACTTCTTTAACAGGAGCTTTCTTT.

V is TRBV30 and J is TRBJ1-4, with D uncertain. CDR3 size: 12 residues. V dropped 2 bases and J dropped 4 bases, with 5 bases sitting between them. From germline, CDR1 is GTSNPN and CDR2 SVGIG (reference sequence). The CDR3 loop reads CAWSRVNEKLFF. CDR3 coding DNA: TGTGCCTGGAGTCGGGTTAATGAAAAACTGTTTTTT.

The chain is built from TRBV24-1 and TRBJ1-1, with 8 bases identical to TRBD1. Trimming took 6 bases from V and 4 from J; bases not matched to a gene: 6. From germline, CDR1 is KGHDR and CDR2 SFDVKD. This CDR3 has 14 amino acids. The CDR3 bases are TGTGCCACCAGTCCAGGGGGCATTACCACTGAAGCTTTCTTT. It yields the protein CATSPGGITTEAFF.

The chain combines TRBV19 with TRBJ2-7; 8 nucleotides line up with TRBD2. The CDR3 contains 15 residues. V trimming: 3 bases; J trimming: 4 bases; junction bases outside the gene matches: 8. Germline CDR1 LNHDA, CDR2 SQIVND (reference sequence). The DNA of the CDR3 is TGTGCCAGTAGTATCGCGGGGGGAAATAGGTACGAGCAGTACTTC. Translating it yields CASSIAGGNRYEQYF.

This chain uses TRBV10-2 with TRBJ1-2; TRBD1 agrees at 7 bases. The germline V gene encodes CDR1 WSHSY and CDR2 SAAADI. The CDR3 spans 14 residues. J gave up 6 bases and V 6 bases, and 10 bases lay outside the gene matches. CDR3 region: CASSPNRGGHGYTF. The CDR3 coding sequence is TGCGCCAGCAGCCCCAACAGGGGAGGTCATGGCTACACCTTC.

The chain recombines TRBV7-2 with TRBJ2-2, with D tentatively TRBD1 (5 bases). This CDR3 comprises 13 residues. The V gene's germline CDR1 is SGHTA and CDR2 FQGNSA. Trimming took 5 bases from V and 5 from J, leaving 9 bases between them. In DNA, the CDR3 is TGTGCCAGCAGCGACCGACAGACCGGGGAGCTGTTTTTT. As protein: CASSDRQTGELFF.

The gene calls are TRBV28 and TRBJ1-5; D is possibly TRBD1 (5 bases). The CDR3 extends over 16 amino acids. The germline V and J ends were trimmed by 5 bases and 4 bases, with 18 bases remaining between them. The germline gives CDR1 MDHEN, CDR2 SYDVKM. This chain's CDR3 is CASSPPGQGLNQPQHF. The DNA of the CDR3 is TGTGCCAGCAGTCCTCCGGGCCAGGGATTGAATCAGCCCCAGCATTTT.

The rearrangement links TRBV27 to TRBJ2-1, with 9 bases that match TRBD2. Unmatched junction bases numbered 6, after V lost 8 bases and J lost 1 base. The V gene's germline CDR1 is MNHEY and CDR2 SMNVEV (reference sequence). The CDR3 is 15 amino acids. The CDR3 DNA is TGTGCCAGCTCCTCCACTAGCGGGTCCTACAATGAGCAGTTCTTC. Protein product: CASSSTSGSYNEQFF.

This chain connects TRBV23-1 to TRBJ2-2, with TRBD2 matching over 8 bases. TRBV23-1 is given ORF status, its function remaining uncertain. The CDR3 contains 14 residues. After removal of 11 bases from V and 9 bases from J, the junction contained 14 bases not matched to a gene. The CDR3 nucleotides are TGCGCCGGCGGTAGCGGGGAGTTTCGCCGGGAGCTGTTTTTT. Its translation is CAGGSGEFRRELFF.

The rearrangement links TRBV10-3 to TRBJ1-2; 7 nucleotides agree with TRBD1. Germline lookup yields CDR1 ENHRY and CDR2 SYGVKD. This CDR3 is built from 14 residues. Losses at the gene ends were 3 bases for V and 1 base for J; bases not matched to a gene: 2. CDR3 sequence: CAISEQGINYGYTF. The DNA for the CDR3 is TGTGCCATCAGTGAACAGGGGATTAACTATGGCTACACCTTC.

The chain has TRBV18 and TRBJ1-4; D is perhaps TRBD1 (5 bases). The CDR3 has 16 residues. Trimming removed 0 bases at V and 1 base at J, with 9 bases between. The germline gives CDR1 KGHSH, CDR2 LQKENI. The CDR3 coding sequence is TGTGCCAGCTCACCACCGAGCCAGGGAACTAATGAAAAACTGTTTTTT. This encodes CASSPPSQGTNEKLFF.

This rearrangement joins TRBV19 to TRBJ1-5; 8 bases align to TRBD1. The CDR3 is 17 amino acids. Per germline, CDR1 LNHDA and CDR2 SQIVND (reference sequence). The ends lost 4 bases at V and 7 bases at J; junction bases unmatched: 15. The CDR3 sequence is CASSTTGGKIQGQPQHF. The CDR3 DNA reads TGTGCCAGTAGTACTACAGGGGGAAAAATCCAAGGGCAGCCCCAGCATTTT.

The CDR3 DNA reads as TGTGCCAGCAGCTTATATATGGCTTTGGAGGAAAAACTGTTTTTT. Protein sequence: CASSLYMALEEKLFF. V and J are TRBV7-9 and TRBJ1-4; D remains unclear. Per the germline V gene, CDR1 is SEHNR and CDR2 is FQNEAQ (reference sequence). The V and J ends lost 2 bases and 8 bases respectively, with 15 bases between them. The CDR3 consists of 15 residues.

The chain carries TRBV4-2 and TRBJ1-6; maybe TRBD1 (6 bases). V gave up 0 bases and J gave up 3 bases, with 12 bases separating them. The CDR3 extends over 17 amino acids. CDR1 is LGHNA and CDR2 is YNFKEQ in the germline V gene. This chain's CDR3 is CASSQDWAGDYNSPLHF. CDR3 bases: TGTGCCAGCAGCCAAGATTGGGCAGGGGACTATAATTCACCCCTCCACTTT.

The rearrangement uses TRBV19 and TRBJ1-3, with TRBD1 matching over 11 bases. V was pared by 5 bases and J by 0 bases, with 12 bases of the junction left unmatched. The CDR3 covers 19 residues. Looked up from germline, CDR1 is LNHDA and CDR2 is SQIVND (reference sequence). CDR3 protein: CASSPGQGVSMSSGNTIYF. The CDR3 DNA reads as TGTGCCAGTAGTCCGGGACAGGGGGTGTCGATGAGCTCTGGAAACACCATATATTTT.

The chain has TRBV2 and TRBJ1-6, with TRBD1 as a possible D gene (5 bases). CDR1 SNHLY and CDR2 FYNNEI come from the germline V gene. The CDR3 contains 16 residues. The V end lost 2 bases, the J end lost 2 bases, and 10 bases lay between the germline ends. CDR3 nucleotide sequence: TGTGCCAGCAGTGAAAGGCAGGGCGCCTATAATTCACCCCTCCACTTT. This codes for CASSERQGAYNSPLHF.

This clone was picked up a small number of times. Here the CDR3 DNA reads TGTGCCAGCAGTTTACACGGGGGGGCTCCCTACGAGCAGTACTTC. Protein sequence: CASSLHGGAPYEQYF. V usage is TRBV28 and J usage is TRBJ2-7, with 8 positions matching TRBD2. J lost 2 bases, V lost 2 bases, and 5 bases had no gene match. This CDR3 contains 15 residues. Germline V gene lookup returns CDR1 MDHEN and CDR2 SYDVKM.

The chain's CDR3 is CASSHRTSGRGETQYF. The CDR3 bases are TGTGCCAGCAGCCACAGGACTAGCGGGAGAGGAGAGACCCAGTACTTC. The genes are TRBV3-1 (or the pseudogene TRBV3-2) and TRBJ2-5; TRBD2 matches at 13 bases. The CDR3 has 16 residues. V trimming: 3 bases; J trimming: 4 bases; junction bases outside the gene matches: 5. Germline V gene data show CDR1 as LGHDT and CDR2 as YNNKEL (reference sequence).

The rearrangement links TRBV6-4 to TRBJ2-2, with D hard to call. This CDR3 region has 14 residues. Trimming cost V 4 bases and J 5 bases, with 11 bases left between them. Germline values: CDR1 MRHNA, CDR2 SNTAGT. CDR3 sequence reads: CASSAERKTGELFF. Here the CDR3 DNA reads TGTGCCAGCAGTGCGGAGAGAAAAACCGGGGAGCTGTTTTTT.

The genes are TRBV2 and TRBJ2-2, with 9 bases that match TRBD2. V lost 1 base to trimming and J lost 5 bases; unmatched junction nucleotides: 2. CDR3 length equals 15 residues. In germline, CDR1 is SNHLY, CDR2 FYNNEI. The CDR3 loop reads CASSEVAGVTGELFF. The CDR3 nucleotides read TGTGCCAGCAGTGAAGTAGCGGGAGTAACCGGGGAGCTGTTTTTT.

The chain combines TRBV7-2 with TRBJ1-2; 11 nucleotides align to TRBD1. This CDR3 is 16 amino acids long. The germline V gene has CDR1 SGHTA and CDR2 FQGNSA. V lost 6 bases to trimming and J lost 3 bases; unmatched junction nucleotides: 9. Here the CDR3 DNA reads TGTGCCAGCAGTAAACCGGGACAGGGGGTTTACTATGGCTACACCTTC. Translation: CASSKPGQGVYYGYTF.

The rearrangement uses TRBV7-3 and TRBJ2-2, with TRBD1 as a possible D gene (6 bases). CDR1 is SGHTA and CDR2 is FQGTGA in the germline V gene. The germline V and J ends were trimmed by 5 bases and 7 bases, with 17 bases remaining between them. The CDR3 extends over 15 amino acids. The CDR3, as DNA: TGTGCCAGCAGCCGAACAGGGTTGGGCCTCGGGGAGCTGTTTTTT. This sequence encodes CASSRTGLGLGELFF.

The J gene is TRBJ2-6, the V gene TRBV28; TRBD2 agrees at 10 bases. J lost 2 bases, V lost 2 bases, and 3 bases had no gene match. The V gene's germline CDR1 is MDHEN and CDR2 SYDVKM. This CDR3 has 17 residues. Here the CDR3 DNA reads TGTGCCAGCAGTTTACACGGACTAGCGGCTGGGGCCAACGTCCTGACTTTC. Protein sequence: CASSLHGLAAGANVLTF.

The rearrangement joins TRBV6-5 to TRBJ1-5; D uncertain. This CDR3 has 13 residues. V shed 7 bases and J shed 6 bases, with 13 bases lying between them. The germline gives CDR1 MNHEY, CDR2 SVGAGI. CDR3: CASTRDGIQPQHF. The CDR3 DNA reads TGTGCCAGCACCCGGGATGGGATTCAGCCCCAGCATTTT.